This T cell receptor beta chain was sequenced for a study of patients and donors after allogeneic stem cell transplantation. CDR1 is MNHNS and CDR2 is SASEGT in the germline V gene. Deletions cut 5 bases from V and 0 bases from J, with 2 bases between. The CDR3 sequence is 12 residues long. TCRdb redid the calling of the RT-PCR reads with MiXCR, one entry per CDR3 protein. The sample holds about 40,000 distinct CDR3 sequences; roughly 30% are singletons and the top ten take 60% to 80%. The receptor was derived from a human donor who was either an allogeneic HSCT recipient or a stem cell or donor lymphocyte infusion donor (not recorded which). It is not recorded whose cells these are; they may come from a transplant donor. The specimen was blood, either unsorted or a sorted T cell fraction (not recorded which). The chain employs TRBV6-1 and TRBJ1-3; D is unresolved. The CDR3 reads CASSISGNTIYF. The CDR3, as DNA: TGTGCCAGCAGTATCTCTGGAAACACCATATATTTT.